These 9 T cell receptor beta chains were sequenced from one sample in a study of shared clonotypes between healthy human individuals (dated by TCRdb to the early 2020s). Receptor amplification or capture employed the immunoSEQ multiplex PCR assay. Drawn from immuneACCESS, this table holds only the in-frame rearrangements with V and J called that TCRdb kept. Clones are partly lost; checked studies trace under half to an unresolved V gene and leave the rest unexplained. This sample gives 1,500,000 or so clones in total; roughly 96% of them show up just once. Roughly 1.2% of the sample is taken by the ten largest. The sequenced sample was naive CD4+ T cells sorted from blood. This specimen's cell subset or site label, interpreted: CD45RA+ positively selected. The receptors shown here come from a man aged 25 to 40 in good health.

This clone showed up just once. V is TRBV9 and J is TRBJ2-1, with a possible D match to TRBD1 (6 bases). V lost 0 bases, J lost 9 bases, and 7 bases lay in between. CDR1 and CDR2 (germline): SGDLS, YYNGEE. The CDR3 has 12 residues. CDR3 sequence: CASSVEGGEQFF. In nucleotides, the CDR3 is TGTGCCAGCAGCGTAGAAGGGGGTGAGCAGTTCTTC.

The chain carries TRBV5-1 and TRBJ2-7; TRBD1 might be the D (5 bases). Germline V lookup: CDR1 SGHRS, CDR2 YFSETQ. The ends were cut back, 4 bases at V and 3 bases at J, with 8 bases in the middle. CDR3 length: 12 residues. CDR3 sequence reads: CASSIDSYEQYF. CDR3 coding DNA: TGCGCCAGCAGCATCGACAGCTACGAGCAGTACTTC. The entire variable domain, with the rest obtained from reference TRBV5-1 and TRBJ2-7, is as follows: KAGVTQTPRYLIKTRGQQVTLSCSPISGHRSVSWYQQTPGQGLQFLFEYFSETQRNKGNFPGRFSGRQFSNSRSEMNVSTLELGDSALYLCASSIDSYEQYFGPGTRLTVT.

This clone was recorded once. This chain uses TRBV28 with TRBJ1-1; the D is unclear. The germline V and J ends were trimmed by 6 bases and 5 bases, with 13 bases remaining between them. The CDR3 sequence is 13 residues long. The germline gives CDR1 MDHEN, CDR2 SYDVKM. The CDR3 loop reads CASREPPGTEAFF. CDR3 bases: TGTGCCAGCAGGGAACCCCCTGGGACTGAAGCTTTCTTT.

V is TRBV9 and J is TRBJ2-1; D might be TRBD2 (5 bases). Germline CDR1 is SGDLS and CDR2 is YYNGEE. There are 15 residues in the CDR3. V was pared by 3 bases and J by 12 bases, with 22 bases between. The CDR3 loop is CASSDTPDYSSRQFF. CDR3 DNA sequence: TGTGCCAGCAGCGACACCCCCGACTACTCGAGCCGGCAGTTCTTC.

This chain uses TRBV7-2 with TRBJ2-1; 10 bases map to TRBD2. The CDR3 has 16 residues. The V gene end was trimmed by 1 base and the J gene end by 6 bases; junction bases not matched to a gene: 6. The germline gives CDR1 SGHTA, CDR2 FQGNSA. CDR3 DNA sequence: TGTGCCAGCAGCTTAGAGGGGACTAGCGTAGCCAATGAGCAGTTCTTC. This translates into CASSLEGTSVANEQFF.

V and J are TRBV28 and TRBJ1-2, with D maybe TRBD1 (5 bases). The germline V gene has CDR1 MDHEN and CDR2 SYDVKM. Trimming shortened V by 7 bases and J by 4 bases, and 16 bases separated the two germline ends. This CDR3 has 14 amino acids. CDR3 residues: CASIRREHVYGYTF. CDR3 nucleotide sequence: TGTGCCAGCATCCGCAGGGAACATGTCTATGGCTACACCTTC.

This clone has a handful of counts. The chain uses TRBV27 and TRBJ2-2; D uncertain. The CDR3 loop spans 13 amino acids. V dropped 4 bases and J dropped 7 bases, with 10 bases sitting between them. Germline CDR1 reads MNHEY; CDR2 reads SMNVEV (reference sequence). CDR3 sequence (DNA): TGTGCCAGCAGTTCTCCCCACGGCGGGGAGCTGTTTTTT. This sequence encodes CASSSPHGGELFF.

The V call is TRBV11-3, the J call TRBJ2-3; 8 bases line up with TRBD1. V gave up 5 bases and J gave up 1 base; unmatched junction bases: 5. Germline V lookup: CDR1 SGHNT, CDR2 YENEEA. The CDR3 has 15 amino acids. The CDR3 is CASSPGGVRTDTQYF. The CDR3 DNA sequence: TGTGCCAGCAGCCCAGGGGGCGTTCGCACAGATACGCAGTATTTT. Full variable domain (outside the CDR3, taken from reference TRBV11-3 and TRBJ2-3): EAGVVQSPRYKIIEKKQPVAFWCNPISGHNTLYWYLQNLGQGPELLIRYENEEAVDDSQLPKDRFSAERLKGVDSTLKIQPAELGDSAVYLCASSPGGVRTDTQYFGPGTRLTVL.

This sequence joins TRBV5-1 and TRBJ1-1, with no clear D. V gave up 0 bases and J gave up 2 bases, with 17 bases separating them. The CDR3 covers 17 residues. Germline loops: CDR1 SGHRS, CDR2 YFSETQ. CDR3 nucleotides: TGCGCCAGCAGCTTGGCCCAGCAGGTGAGGCCTAACACTGAAGCTTTCTTT. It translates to CASSLAQQVRPNTEAFF.